This entry lists 14 T cell receptor beta chains sequenced from one sample in a study of blood T cells in healthy people across ages. Primed by a sample-barcoded 5' primer and a J-beta primer mix, a second PCR proceeded for 7 to 11 cycles. TCRdb independently ran MiXCR on the 5' RACE reads; one entry per CDR3 protein. This table holds fewer than 1 million distinct CDR3 sequences, 40% to 50% found once. The sample comprised blood. Receptors were obtained from a man in his fifties or sixties in good health.

The chain uses TRBV9 and TRBJ2-5, with 7 positions matching TRBD1. The CDR3 is 15 residues long. Germline CDR1 SGDLS, CDR2 YYNGEE. The V gene end was trimmed by 4 bases and the J gene end by 11 bases; junction bases not matched to a gene: 17. CDR3 in DNA: TGTGCCAGCAGCCAGCGTCCTGGGACAGACAATGAGCAGTACTTC. This sequence encodes CASSQRPGTDNEQYF.

CDR3 loop: CSATDGLGEKLFF. The DNA of the CDR3 is TGCAGTGCCACGGACGGGCTGGGTGAAAAACTGTTTTTT. This chain uses TRBV20-1 with TRBJ1-4; D remains ambiguous. The CDR3 length is 13 residues. Trimming took off 6 bases at V and 7 bases at J, with 15 bases between the two ends. Germline lookup yields CDR1 DFQATT and CDR2 SNEGSKA (reference sequence).

This clonotype has ten or more counts. The chain carries TRBV6-6 and TRBJ2-5; D is undetermined. Germline V lookup: CDR1 MNHNY, CDR2 SVGAGI (reference sequence). The V gene lost 6 bases and the J gene lost 5 bases, with 13 bases spanning the gap. The CDR3 has 13 amino acids. CDR3 coding DNA: TGTGCCAGCAGGGACCCCTTGGGGGAGACCCAGTACTTC. This encodes CASRDPLGETQYF.

The rearrangement joins TRBV20-1 to TRBJ2-4; 14 nucleotides match TRBD2. The J segment lost 9 bases and the V segment lost 6 bases, leaving 7 bases of the junction unmatched. Germline CDR1 DFQATT, CDR2 SNEGSKA (reference sequence). The CDR3 has 14 amino acids. This chain's CDR3 is CSARTSGGTGIQYF. CDR3 DNA sequence: TGCAGTGCGAGGACTAGCGGGGGGACTGGCATTCAGTACTTC.

A few counts support this clonotype. The V gene is TRBV6-5, the J gene TRBJ2-7, with 7 bases lining up with TRBD1. V was clipped by 6 bases and J by 6 bases; unmatched bases: 11. This CDR3 contains 14 residues. The V gene's germline CDR1 is MNHEY and CDR2 SVGAGI. The CDR3 sequence: CASRDRVTGSEQYF. The CDR3 nucleotides read TGTGCCAGCAGAGACAGGGTCACAGGATCCGAGCAGTACTTC.

V is TRBV20-1 and J is TRBJ1-2, with D possibly matching TRBD1 (5 bases). The CDR3 covers 15 residues. Trimming removed 0 bases from V and 4 bases from J, with 15 bases in between. The germline V gene encodes CDR1 DFQATT and CDR2 SNEGSKA (reference sequence). CDR3 loop: CSAREGETSSYGYTF. The CDR3 region has the DNA TGCAGTGCTAGAGAAGGGGAGACTAGCAGCTATGGCTACACCTTC.

The chain has TRBV7-2 and TRBJ2-5, with 8 bases aligning to TRBD2. The J segment lost 11 bases and the V segment lost 3 bases, leaving 14 bases of the junction unmatched. The germline gives CDR1 SGHTA, CDR2 FQGNSA. The length of the CDR3 is 15 residues. CDR3 nucleotides: TGTGCCAGCAGCTTCGGTAGCGGGGCTGGGAATGAGCAGTACTTC. It translates to CASSFGSGAGNEQYF.

The chain uses TRBV7-9 and TRBJ1-1, with TRBD1 matching over 11 bases. The CDR3 length is 15 residues. Per germline, CDR1 SEHNR and CDR2 FQNEAQ (reference sequence). J lost 4 bases, V lost 2 bases, and 3 bases had no gene match. CDR3 amino acids: CASSLWTGGLTEAFF. For the CDR3, the DNA is TGTGCCAGCAGCTTATGGACAGGGGGCCTCACTGAAGCTTTCTTT.

The chain carries TRBV5-1 and TRBJ2-2; D may be TRBD1 (5 bases). V was cut by 0 bases and J by 1 base, with 10 bases left in between. CDR3 length: 16 residues. CDR1 SGHRS and CDR2 YFSETQ come from the germline V gene. CDR3 protein: CASSLAGQGNTGELFF. CDR3 bases: TGCGCCAGCAGCTTGGCCGGGCAGGGGAACACCGGGGAGCTGTTTTTT.

This clonotype appeared a few times. DNA for the CDR3: TGTGCCAGCAGTTTATCTGGGCCAGCGGGAGGCACAGATACGCAGTATTTT. It yields the protein CASSLSGPAGGTDTQYF. The gene calls are TRBV27 and TRBJ2-3; 8 nucleotides align to TRBD2. This CDR3 comprises 17 residues. V shed 0 bases and J 1 base; nucleotides not matched to a gene: 6. Germline assignment: CDR1 MNHEY and CDR2 SMNVEV (reference sequence).

The chain uses TRBV29-1 and TRBJ1-5, with D tentatively TRBD1 (5 bases). The CDR3 loop spans 13 amino acids. Germline-derived CDR1 and CDR2 are SQVTM and ANQGSEA. V was pared by 3 bases and J by 6 bases, with 12 bases between. This CDR3 reads CSVEAGQGQPQHF. In nucleotides, the CDR3 is TGCAGCGTTGAGGCTGGGCAGGGTCAGCCCCAGCATTTT.

The chain has TRBV6-1 and TRBJ2-7; TRBD2 matches at 8 bases. Germline CDR1 and CDR2: MNHNS and SASEGT. There are 15 residues in the CDR3. V was clipped by 2 bases and J by 2 bases; unmatched bases: 5. Here the CDR3 DNA reads TGTGCCAGCAGTGAATTCGGGGGGGCCCCCTACGAGCAGTACTTC. It is translated as CASSEFGGAPYEQYF.

This clonotype occurred many times. The chain joins TRBV5-1 to TRBJ2-3; D is possibly TRBD1 (6 bases). Per germline, CDR1 SGHRS and CDR2 YFSETQ. This CDR3 has 14 residues. Trimming took off 4 bases at V and 4 bases at J, with 13 bases between the two ends. DNA for the CDR3: TGCGCCAGCAGCGACCTACAGGGATCAGATACGCAGTATTTT. Its translation is CASSDLQGSDTQYF.

The chain is built from TRBV12-3 or TRBV12-4 and TRBJ1-2; 8 bases are shared with TRBD1. Losses at the gene ends were 3 bases for V and 4 bases for J; bases not matched to a gene: 4. The CDR3 runs to 14 residues. The CDR3 nucleotides are TGTGCCAGCAGTTTTCAGGGGGCCAGCTATGGCTACACCTTC. Protein sequence: CASSFQGASYGYTF.